This passage covers 8 T cell receptor beta chains from one sample sequenced in a study of lymphopenia after photon versus proton radiotherapy. Profiling relied on immunoSEQ multiplex PCR, and the TCRdb table lists in-frame clones only, not all of them. The table records fewer than 50,000 clones, less than 90% of them present only once. The specimen was peripheral blood, collected from a patient treated with photon-based radiotherapy. All receptors derive from a man between 35 and 55 years old with gastric cancer.

The CDR3 nucleotides read TGCGCCAGCAGGGCGGGGGGCCCCTATGGCTACACCTTC. Protein sequence: CASRAGGPYGYTF. This chain uses TRBV5-1 with TRBJ1-2; weak D call: TRBD1 (6 bases). The germline gives CDR1 SGHRS, CDR2 YFSETQ. The CDR3 is made up of 13 amino acids. V gave up 5 bases and J gave up 4 bases, with 12 bases separating them.

This chain uses TRBV10-3 with TRBJ1-3, with D maybe TRBD1 (5 bases). The length of the CDR3 is 14 residues. Deletions cut 5 bases from V and 0 bases from J, with 8 bases between. The germline CDR1 and CDR2 sequences are ENHRY and SYGVKD. The CDR3 loop reads CAISSGISGNTIYF. DNA of the CDR3: TGTGCCATCAGTTCAGGGATCTCTGGAAACACCATATATTTT.

This clone was observed a single time. The chain is built from TRBV5-4 and TRBJ2-2; TRBD2 matches at 15 bases. The germline V gene has CDR1 SGHNT and CDR2 YYREEE (reference sequence). V lost 4 bases, J lost 0 bases, and 1 base stayed unmatched. The CDR3 spans 17 residues. The CDR3 loop is CASSRTSGGANTGELFF. CDR3 in DNA: TGTGCCAGCAGCCGGACTAGCGGGGGGGCGAACACCGGGGAGCTGTTTTTT. Combining the CDR3 with reference TRBV5-4 and TRBJ2-2 gives the whole variable domain ETGVTQSPTHLIKTRGQQVTLRCSSQSGHNTVSWYQQALGQGPQFIFQYYREEENGRGNFPPRFSGLQFPNYSSELNVNALELDDSALYLCASSRTSGGANTGELFFGEGSRLTVL.

The rearrangement links TRBV28 to TRBJ1-2; 12 positions agree with TRBD1. Germline values: CDR1 MDHEN, CDR2 SYDVKM. J gave up 8 bases and V 5 bases, and 9 bases lay outside the gene matches. The CDR3 has 15 amino acids. The CDR3 DNA sequence: TGTGCCAGCAGTCTTCCGGGACAGGGGGCGAGGGGCTACACCTTC. Protein sequence: CASSLPGQGARGYTF.

The rearrangement joins TRBV30 to TRBJ2-2; the D is unclear. Trimming removed 3 bases from V and 1 base from J, with 0 bases in between. Germline assignment: CDR1 GTSNPN and CDR2 SVGIG (reference sequence). This CDR3 is 11 amino acids long. The CDR3 region is CAWRNTGELFF. The DNA for the CDR3 is TGTGCCTGGAGGAACACCGGGGAGCTGTTTTTT.

This clone was counted once. J is TRBJ1-1 and V is TRBV9, with TRBD1 matching 7 bases. CDR3 length: 13 amino acids. V lost 4 bases and J lost 9; bases outside the gene matches: 9. Per germline, CDR1 SGDLS and CDR2 YYNGEE. For the CDR3, the DNA is TGTGCCAGCAGCCCCGGGAACAGGGGTAAAGCTTTCTTT. It specifies CASSPGNRGKAFF.

For this clone: This sample also contains other DNA sequences that code for the same CDR3. The gene calls are TRBV7-6 and TRBJ2-5; 8 bases align to TRBD1. Germline V CDR1 and CDR2: SGHVS, FNYEAQ. This CDR3 spans 15 amino acids. J gave up 4 bases and V 1 base, and 5 bases lay outside the gene matches. DNA for the CDR3: TGTGCCAGCAGCTTAGGAACAGGGGGATCAGAGACCCAGTACTTC. Translation gives CASSLGTGGSETQYF.

The V gene is TRBV7-2, the J gene TRBJ2-7, with TRBD2 matching 8 bases. Per germline, CDR1 SGHTA and CDR2 FQGNSA. The CDR3 runs 16 residues. The V gene end was trimmed by 5 bases and the J gene end by 4 bases; junction bases not matched to a gene: 13. The CDR3 nucleotides read TGTGCCAGCAGCCGACTTGCGGGCGGGGGGTTGTACGAGCAGTACTTC. It is translated as CASSRLAGGGLYEQYF.